Shown below are 4 T cell receptor beta chains from a single sample sequenced in a study of blood T cell repertoires in COVID-19 (dated by TCRdb to the early 2020s). Libraries were prepared through the immunoSEQ multiplex PCR assay. TCRdb holds this immuneACCESS table with in-frame rearrangements only. Some clones are missing; in checked studies, unresolved V genes explain under half, and the rest has no known cause. The sample profile shows under 200,000 clones; roughly 82% of them were found once. The top ten constitute approximately 8.1% of the sample. The sample consisted of peripheral blood. These TCRs come from a woman aged 60-75 years with COVID-19, enrolled during active disease.

The chain uses TRBV2 and TRBJ1-3; D is uncertain. CDR1 and CDR2 (germline): SNHLY, FYNNEI. The V and J ends lost 3 bases and 4 bases respectively, with 19 bases between them. CDR3 length: 17 residues. The CDR3 DNA sequence: TGTGCCAGCAGTGATCGTGGGCCGGGAATAGGAGGAAACACCATATATTTT. As protein: CASSDRGPGIGGNTIYF.

The V gene is TRBV14, the J gene TRBJ2-7; the match to TRBD2 covers 11 bases. V trimming: 5 bases; J trimming: 5 bases; junction bases outside the gene matches: 14. The V gene's germline CDR1 is SGHDN and CDR2 FVKESK. The length of the CDR3 is 17 residues. In DNA form, the CDR3 reads TGTGCCAGCAGCAAGGGGGAGACTAGCGGGATCCTGAACGAGCAGTACTTC. It translates to CASSKGETSGILNEQYF.

The rearrangement uses TRBV7-3 and TRBJ2-1; no clear D. The CDR3 runs 13 residues. V gave up 3 bases and J gave up 7 bases, with 10 bases separating them. Germline V gives CDR1 SGHTA, CDR2 FQGTGA. CDR3 nucleotides: TGTGCCAGCAGCTTGGGCTTTCCTAATGAGCAGTTCTTC. This gives the protein CASSLGFPNEQFF.

V usage is TRBV19 and J usage is TRBJ1-2; unclear D gene. The CDR3 runs 14 residues. V lost 0 bases and J 7 bases, leaving 12 bases between the germline ends. CDR1 and CDR2 (germline): LNHDA, SQIVND (reference sequence). CDR3 DNA sequence: TGTGCCAGTAGTATAGATCGTCAACTCGGTGGCTACACCTTC. Amino acid sequence: CASSIDRQLGGYTF.